The 12 T cell receptor beta chains reported below all come from one sample, sequenced in a study of T cells after yellow fever vaccination. Each CDR3 protein gets one entry after TCRdb re-called the 5' RACE reads with MiXCR. The sample consists of 280,000 or so distinct CDR3 sequences, roughly 8.7% of them appearing once. The material sequenced was CD4+ T cells sorted from PBMCs, taken 5 days after the yellow fever booster vaccination. The source is a young man who received the YFV17D yellow fever vaccine.

The chain is built from TRBV7-6 and TRBJ1-5; 9 bases match TRBD1. Trimming at V came to 5 bases and at J to 6 bases, leaving 2 bases not matched to a gene. The CDR3 consists of 13 residues. In germline, CDR1 is SGHVS, CDR2 FNYEAQ. The CDR3 bases are TGTGCCAGCAGCCTACAGGGGGCTCAGCCCCAGCATTTT. Residues: CASSLQGAQPQHF.

This chain connects TRBV5-1 to TRBJ2-7, with D possibly matching TRBD1 (5 bases). The CDR3 has 16 amino acids. From germline, CDR1 is SGHRS and CDR2 YFSETQ. Trimming took off 0 bases at V and 2 bases at J, with 15 bases between the two ends. The CDR3 nucleotides are TGCGCCAGCAGCTTGGGGACACCCGTTGGTCCCTACGAGCAGTACTTC. Translating it yields CASSLGTPVGPYEQYF.

This clonotype turned up a few times. The chain is built from TRBV7-2 and TRBJ2-3; 12 bases fit TRBD2. This CDR3 spans 17 amino acids. In germline, CDR1 is SGHTA, CDR2 FQGNSA. Trimming cost V 6 bases and J 2 bases; bases outside gene matches: 9. In nucleotides, the CDR3 is TGTGCCAGCAGTTCAGGACTAGCGGGGATACACACAGATACGCAGTATTTT. As protein: CASSSGLAGIHTDTQYF.

The chain recombines TRBV5-5 with TRBJ2-6, with D unclear. This CDR3 region has 15 residues. Germline CDR1 reads SGHKS; CDR2 reads YYEKEE (reference sequence). Trimming took off 4 bases at V and 2 bases at J, with 10 bases between the two ends. The CDR3 is CASSLRSTGANVLTF. CDR3 DNA sequence: TGTGCCAGCAGCCTCAGGTCCACTGGGGCCAACGTCCTGACTTTC.

This clonotype was counted a few times. The chain joins TRBV5-4 to TRBJ1-1, with D hard to call. CDR1 is SGHNT and CDR2 is YYREEE in the germline V gene (reference sequence). The CDR3 runs to 14 residues. With 0 bases removed from V and 2 bases from J, the gap between germline ends came to 8 bases. The CDR3 is CASSLERGNTEAFF. The CDR3 DNA sequence: TGTGCCAGCAGCTTGGAGCGGGGAAACACTGAAGCTTTCTTT.

Only a few counts were recorded for this clonotype. This sequence joins TRBV9 and TRBJ2-2, with a weak D call TRBD1 (5 bases). Germline assignment: CDR1 SGDLS and CDR2 YYNGEE. The V gene lost 3 bases and the J gene lost 7 bases, with 13 bases spanning the gap. The length of the CDR3 is 14 residues. The CDR3, as DNA: TGTGCCAGCAGCGAAAGACAGTTTGGCGGGGAGCTGTTTTTT. This sequence encodes CASSERQFGGELFF.

This clonotype was recorded a few times. The chain has TRBV20-1 and TRBJ1-2; D is perhaps TRBD1 (6 bases). Per the germline V gene, CDR1 is DFQATT and CDR2 is SNEGSKA (reference sequence). V lost 8 bases and J 4 bases, leaving 17 bases between the germline ends. CDR3 length equals 13 residues. The CDR3 region has the DNA TGCAGTCTGGGGGGCAGGAGCAGCTATGGCTACACCTTC. Protein: CSLGGRSSYGYTF.

This clonotype was observed at least ten times. The chain combines TRBV7-9 with TRBJ1-6; no clear D. This CDR3 has 14 amino acids. Trimming left V 5 bases short and J 5 bases short, with 10 bases between. Per the germline V gene, CDR1 is SEHNR and CDR2 is FQNEAQ (reference sequence). CDR3 sequence: CASSLGPNNSPLHF. The CDR3 DNA sequence: TGTGCCAGCAGCCTCGGACCAAATAATTCACCCCTCCACTTT.

J is TRBJ1-3 and V is TRBV6-1; D unclear. Germline assignment: CDR1 MNHNS and CDR2 SASEGT. The CDR3 length is 14 residues. Trimming pared 2 bases from V and 0 bases from J, leaving 5 bases between. For the CDR3, the DNA is TGTGCCAGCAGTGAACCTTCCTCTGGAAACACCATATATTTT. Its translation: CASSEPSSGNTIYF.

This clonotype has at least ten counts. The chain has TRBV7-9 and TRBJ2-5, with 12 bases aligning to TRBD2. CDR1 is SEHNR and CDR2 is FQNEAQ in the germline V gene (reference sequence). J was trimmed by 2 bases and V by 5 bases; bases with no gene match: 3. The CDR3 is made up of 15 amino acids. The CDR3 spells CASSRLAGVQETQYF. Here the CDR3 DNA reads TGTGCCAGCAGCCGACTAGCGGGGGTACAAGAGACCCAGTACTTC.

This chain's CDR3 is CSVDSGWGQFF. The CDR3 DNA is TGCAGCGTTGATTCAGGCTGGGGGCAGTTCTTC. The rearrangement uses TRBV29-1 and TRBJ2-1, with D uncertain. The CDR3 sequence is 11 residues long. Germline assignment: CDR1 SQVTM and CDR2 ANQGSEA. V shed 3 bases and J shed 12 bases, with 12 bases lying between them.

J is TRBJ1-2 and V is TRBV15; TRBD1 aligns across 7 bases. Germline V gene data show CDR1 as LNHNV and CDR2 as YYDKDF (reference sequence). V shed 2 bases, J shed 5 bases, and the junction held 8 bases outside the gene matches. This CDR3 has 15 residues. The CDR3 is CATSRRQGVSYGYTF. CDR3 DNA sequence: TGTGCCACCAGCAGACGACAGGGTGTTTCTTATGGCTACACCTTC.